This T cell receptor beta chain emerged from a study of immunodeficiency (dated by TCRdb to between 2018 and 2021). Regarding the complete study: Repertoire analysis was done to look for VDJ recombination defects and oligoclonality. Study-wide conclusions, independent of this receptor: In the entropy comparisons of patients against healthy controls, patients were shown as n=3 (open circles), and an effect of thymic development was suggested only as a possibility. CD4+ T cell V-J pairing and productive entropy appeared similar between patients and controls. Severe oligoclonality, as judged by top-100 and total clonotype frequencies, was observed in patient CD8+ T cells but not in patient CD4+ T cells.

After extraction using the QIAamp DNA Blood Mini Kit, genomic DNA was sent off for immunoSEQ repertoire analysis. Using a standard quantity of genomic DNA template, multiplex PCR was run to amplify the CDR3 regions. An Illumina platform was used to sequence the PCR products. In the original analysis: Alignment of sequences was done against a reference, and the V, D and J gene definitions came from IMGT. To eliminate PCR and sequencing errors, a nearest-neighbor clustering algorithm combined closely related sequences. V, D and J usage was analyzed in productive unique and total sequences using ImmunoSEQ Analyzer tools and R version 3.6.1. This immuneACCESS table, as held by TCRdb, lists in-frame sequences with V and J called but not all clones. Of the missing ones, under half trace to an unresolved V gene in checked studies; the others have no known cause. V and J calls and clone size are as listed in that table; D and trimming were resolved from the DNA. In all, the sample holds 3,900 or so clones, and under 95% of those were seen once. The ten largest clonotypes hold 3.5% to 4.5% of the sample.

A single count supports this clone. Its antigen has not been determined. Qualities for individual bases were not recorded, and no much larger clone is one base off. Before TCR sequencing, CD3+CD4+ T cells were sorted out of fresh PBMCs. The origin of this receptor is a human donor in good health. The specimen was CD4+ T cells from blood.

The nucleotide sequence is TGTGCCAGCTCACTAGGACAGGTCTCGCTCGTGCGGAGCTCCTACAATGAGCAGTTCTTC. It translates as CASSLGQVSLVRSSYNEQFF. This sequence uses TRBV18 and TRBJ2-1; TRBD1 agrees with 7 junctional bases. CDR1 and CDR2 are read off the germline V gene as KGHSH and LQKENI. Relative to germline, V is missing 4 bases and J is missing 0 bases, with 18 bases of the junction outside any gene match. From the cysteine up to the phenylalanine, the CDR3 has a length of 20 residues. The DNA shown is the 60-base CDR3, in frame from base 1.